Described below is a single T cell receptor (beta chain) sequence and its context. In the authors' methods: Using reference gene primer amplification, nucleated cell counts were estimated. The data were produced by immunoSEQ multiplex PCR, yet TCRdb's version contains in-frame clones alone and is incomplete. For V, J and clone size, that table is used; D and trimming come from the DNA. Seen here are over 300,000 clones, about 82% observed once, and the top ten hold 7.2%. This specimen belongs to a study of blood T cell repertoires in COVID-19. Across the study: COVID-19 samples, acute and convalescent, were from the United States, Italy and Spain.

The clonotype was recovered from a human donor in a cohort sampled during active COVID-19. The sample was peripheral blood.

CDR3 in amino acids: CASSSGLSNEQFF. The DNA for the CDR3 is TGTGCCAGCAGCAGCGGACTCTCCAATGAGCAGTTCTTC. The chain recombines TRBV7-3 with TRBJ2-1; a possible D gene is TRBD2 (5 bases). The CDR3 totals 13 residues. V lost 5 bases and J 6 bases, leaving 11 bases between the germline ends. Germline CDR1 reads SGHTA; CDR2 reads FQGTGA.